The clone carrying this T cell receptor beta chain was picked up one time. The source of the sample is a study of T cell changes during pregnancy in multiple sclerosis. Generated by immunoSEQ multiplex PCR, the TCRdb table keeps only in-frame clones and is missing some. The sample has around 65,000 clones; roughly 90% are singletons. V trimming: 0 bases; J trimming: 0 bases; junction bases outside the gene matches: 8. Germline loops: CDR1 SGHTA, CDR2 FQGNSA. This CDR3 has 21 amino acids. The V call is TRBV7-2, the J call TRBJ2-6; 13 bases match TRBD2. Sequenced here: peripheral blood, sampled in the second trimester of pregnancy. This clonotype originated in a female donor in good health, enrolled as a control in a pregnancy study. CDR3 nucleotides: TGTGCCAGCAGCTTAGCTGGACAACTAGCGGGAGGGATCTCTGGGGCCAACGTCCTGACTTTC. Amino acid sequence: CASSLAGQLAGGISGANVLTF.